The subject of this entry is one T cell receptor (beta chain). What it binds is not known. A read error may explain this, as a much larger clone is one base away. This CDR3 has 14 amino acids. The V segment lost 6 bases and the J segment 6 bases; nucleotides outside the gene matches: 9. An equimolar mix of two oligonucleotides served as the beta constant-region primer for TRBC1 and TRBC2. The ligated cDNA underwent four PCR rounds using SP2 and nested alpha and beta constant-region primers. The cDNA 3' end received a ligated single-stranded oligonucleotide carrying the SP2 primer and a 12-nucleotide UMI. TCRdb independently ran MiXCR on the UMI-ligation and nested PCR reads; one entry per CDR3 protein. The sample consists of over 80,000 distinct CDR3 sequences, roughly 12% of them appearing once. From the second PCR step, alpha and beta chains were amplified apart. The data belong to a study of naive and memory T cell subsets.

Findings of the study overall: Especially in CD8 cells, naive repertoires contained a few larger clonotypes, possibly CD45RA-re-expressing memory cells.

This TCR was recovered from a human donor in good health. The chain joins TRBV12-3 or TRBV12-4 to TRBJ2-7; 9 positions match TRBD2. Sequenced input: naive CD4+ T cells from blood. In DNA, the CDR3 is TGTGCCAGCAGGGGAGCGGGAGGATCCCCCGAGCAGTACTTC. Translation gives CASRGAGGSPEQYF.